Below, 16 T cell receptor beta chains from the same sample are listed, as sequenced in a study of T cells in Graves' hyperthyroidism and ophthalmopathy. RNA transcripts gave rise to amplified TCR beta CDR3 regions. With the HTBI primer set, the TCR CDR3 went through a first round of RT-PCR. MiXCR, run by TCRdb on the multiplex PCR reads, gives a single entry per CDR3 protein. There are over 200,000 distinct CDR3 sequences in the sample; approximately 17% occur only once, and 50% lies in the top ten. The sample comprised blood. These receptors all stem from a man aged 50-59 years with Graves' hyperthyroidism.

The chain employs TRBV2 and TRBJ2-1; maybe TRBD2 (6 bases). V gave up 10 bases and J gave up 8 bases, with 21 bases separating them. CDR1 is SNHLY and CDR2 is FYNNEI in the germline V gene. The CDR3 runs 14 residues. Written as DNA, the CDR3 is TGTGCCACGGGAAATTGGCATCGGGAGTATGAGCAGTTCTTC. It specifies CATGNWHREYEQFF.

This clonotype turned up a few times. V usage is TRBV2 and J usage is TRBJ2-1, with D perhaps being TRBD1 or TRBD2 (5 bases each). Trimming removed 8 bases at V and 5 bases at J, with 7 bases between. This CDR3 has 11 residues. Germline CDR1 and CDR2: SNHLY and FYNNEI. The CDR3 loop is CASGTDNEQFF. CDR3 DNA: TGTGCCAGCGGGACCGACAATGAGCAGTTCTTC.

This clonotype was observed many times. The chain recombines TRBV11-2 with TRBJ2-2; no clear D gene. There are 14 residues in the CDR3. In germline, CDR1 is SGHAT, CDR2 FQNNGV. Between the trimmed V and J ends, which lost 1 base and 4 bases, there was a span of 7 bases. Here the CDR3 reads CASSLVWGTGELFF. CDR3 nucleotide sequence: TGTGCCAGCAGCTTAGTATGGGGCACCGGGGAGCTGTTTTTT.

The gene calls are TRBV6-1 and TRBJ1-4; perhaps TRBD1 as D (6 bases). CDR1 is MNHNS and CDR2 is SASEGT in the germline V gene. V was pared by 4 bases and J by 7 bases, with 16 bases between. The CDR3 consists of 15 residues. Here the CDR3 reads CASSGSGGRVEKLFF. For the CDR3, the DNA is TGTGCCAGCAGTGGTTCCGGGGGGCGGGTTGAAAAACTGTTTTTT.

This clonotype was counted at least ten times. V is TRBV13 and J is TRBJ2-7; TRBD2 matches at 13 bases. Germline CDR1 is PRHDT and CDR2 is FYEKMQ (reference sequence). V lost 5 bases and J lost 5; bases outside the gene matches: 6. The CDR3 loop spans 15 amino acids. DNA of the CDR3: TGTGCCAGCAGCCCCAGGACTAGCGGGAGCAACGAGCAGTACTTC. It specifies CASSPRTSGSNEQYF.

This clonotype was counted ten times or more. The V and J genes are TRBV7-6 and TRBJ2-1; possible D gene TRBD2, 6 bases. The CDR3 length is 15 residues. Trimming removed 8 bases at V and 4 bases at J, with 18 bases between. Germline V gene sequence: CDR1 SGHVS, CDR2 FNYEAQ. DNA for the CDR3: TGTGCCAGCGGGGTGGGGGGTTTGTCTTACAATGAGCAGTTCTTC. Translated: CASGVGGLSYNEQFF.

This clonotype was seen at least ten times. The chain joins TRBV28 to TRBJ2-1; 7 nucleotides line up with TRBD1. This CDR3 comprises 15 residues. The V gene's germline CDR1 is MDHEN and CDR2 SYDVKM. V gave up 6 bases and J gave up 4 bases; unmatched junction bases: 9. CDR3 nucleotides: TGTGCCAGCAGCCCTGACAGGGAAATTTACAATGAGCAGTTCTTC. Translated, it gives CASSPDREIYNEQFF.

The V and J genes are TRBV11-3 and TRBJ1-1; 7 positions agree with TRBD1. Germline V CDR1 and CDR2: SGHNT, YENEEA. The J segment lost 3 bases and the V segment lost 8 bases, leaving 9 bases of the junction unmatched. This CDR3 has 14 residues. The CDR3 loop reads CASLGRGFDTEAFF. The CDR3 DNA is TGTGCCAGCCTTGGCAGGGGGTTTGACACTGAAGCTTTCTTT. The whole variable domain, remainder taken from reference TRBV11-3 and TRBJ1-1, is EAGVVQSPRYKIIEKKQPVAFWCNPISGHNTLYWYLQNLGQGPELLIRYENEEAVDDSQLPKDRFSAERLKGVDSTLKIQPAELGDSAVYLCASLGRGFDTEAFFGQGTRLTVV.

This clonotype was seen at least ten times. The chain is built from TRBV12-3 or TRBV12-4 and TRBJ2-7; 8 bases line up with TRBD1. The V and J ends lost 5 bases and 0 bases, in that order; junction bases with no gene match: 9. This CDR3 comprises 16 residues. CDR3 in DNA: TGTGCCAGCAGTCCGGTTGGGACAGGAGGCTCCTACGAGCAGTACTTC. Translated, it gives CASSPVGTGGSYEQYF.

This chain joins TRBV19 and TRBJ2-7; 10 bases align to TRBD1. This CDR3 region has 16 residues. Germline V gene data show CDR1 as LNHDA and CDR2 as SQIVND (reference sequence). V was pared by 9 bases and J by 1 base, with 12 bases of the junction left unmatched. Here the CDR3 reads CASSSLGQGGSYEQYF. The CDR3 DNA is TGTGCCAGCAGCTCTCTCGGACAGGGGGGGTCCTACGAGCAGTACTTC.

The sample holds a few counts of this clonotype. The chain joins TRBV11-3 to TRBJ2-5, with a weak D call TRBD2 (7 bases). The V end lost 2 bases, the J end lost 4 bases, and 17 bases lay between the germline ends. Germline-derived CDR1 and CDR2 are SGHNT and YENEEA. The CDR3 length is 16 residues. For the CDR3, the DNA is TGTGCCAGCAGCTTATGGGGGGGGCAGGATCGAGAGACCCAGTACTTC. This gives the protein CASSLWGGQDRETQYF.

In the case of this clonotype: One base away lies a much larger clone, so this may be a sequencing read error. V and J are TRBV6-1 and TRBJ2-2; D may be TRBD1 (6 bases). The CDR3 runs to 14 residues. CDR1 and CDR2 (germline): MNHNS, SASEGT. V lost 6 bases and J 10 bases, leaving 18 bases between the germline ends. CDR3 sequence reads: CASRTQGWAEELFF. The CDR3 region has the DNA TGTGCCAGCAGAACCCAGGGGTGGGCCGAGGAGCTGTTTTTT.

This clonotype was picked up many times. The V and J genes are TRBV20-1 and TRBJ1-1; no firm D call. V lost 4 bases to trimming and J lost 5 bases, with 14 bases between them. The CDR3 is made up of 13 amino acids. Germline CDR1 DFQATT, CDR2 SNEGSKA (reference sequence). In nucleotides, the CDR3 is TGCAGTGCTAAGACACCCGGTGGGACTGAAGCTTTCTTT. Residues: CSAKTPGGTEAFF.

Many counts were recorded for this clonotype. The chain couples TRBV3-1 to TRBJ2-7, with 13 bases aligning to TRBD2. V was pared by 4 bases and J by 0 bases, with 3 bases of the junction left unmatched. The V gene's germline CDR1 is LGHDT and CDR2 YNNKEL (reference sequence). CDR3 length: 16 amino acids. Here the CDR3 DNA reads TGTGCCAGCAGCCCGGGACTAGCGGGGTTCTCCTACGAGCAGTACTTC. Its translation is CASSPGLAGFSYEQYF.

A few counts support this clonotype. The chain combines TRBV7-2 with TRBJ2-2; D is undetermined. The CDR3 sequence is 13 residues long. In germline, CDR1 is SGHTA, CDR2 FQGNSA. Between the trimmed V and J ends, which lost 10 bases and 7 bases, there was a span of 16 bases. The CDR3 DNA reads as TGTGCCATCCAGGCTTTTGGGGACGGGGAGCTGTTTTTT. It is translated as CAIQAFGDGELFF.

This clonotype has ten or more counts. This chain connects TRBV7-2 to TRBJ1-5; D is undetermined. CDR1 SGHTA and CDR2 FQGNSA come from the germline V gene. Trimming removed 8 bases from V and 3 bases from J, with 11 bases in between. The CDR3 length is 13 residues. CDR3 loop: CASSKASNQPQHF. The CDR3 region has the DNA TGTGCCAGCTCCAAAGCCTCCAATCAGCCCCAGCATTTT.